This T cell receptor (beta chain) was captured by sequencing in a study of T cell changes during pregnancy in multiple sclerosis. This table comes from immunoSEQ multiplex PCR, and its TCRdb copy is limited to in-frame clones, with some not included. The sample lists 45,000 to 55,000 clones, 80% to 95% occurring once. The length of the CDR3 is 12 residues. CDR1 and CDR2 (germline): ENHRY, SYGVKD. V was pared by 0 bases and J by 11 bases, with 10 bases between. This clone was observed once. This clonotype was obtained from a female donor with multiple sclerosis, enrolled in a pregnancy study. The chain joins TRBV10-3 to TRBJ1-1, with no clear D. The specimen comprised peripheral blood, sampled after pregnancy. Written as DNA, the CDR3 is TGTGCCATCAGTGAGTCCTCTCTCTCTGCTTTCTTT. Translated: CAISESSLSAFF.